What follows is one T cell receptor (beta chain) and its context. Its recognized antigen is unknown. No per-base quality is available; no much larger clone lies one base away. The data derive from a study of blood T cell repertoires in COVID-19 (TCRdb year 2020). Some background on the complete study: Samples covering the acute and convalescent phases of COVID-19 were provided by collaborators in the United States, Italy and Spain. The sample metadata nearly always contained a de-identified subject ID, COVID-19 status, age in years and sex. The repertoires were made available in a free public database intended to serve as a resource for research on the immune response to SARS-CoV-2. Subjects who had been exposed to COVID-19, were actively infected with it, or had recovered from it provided the deeply sampled blood TCRbeta repertoires that made up the dataset. The material from the prospective study consisted of cDNA or gDNA derived from T cells, B-cell-depleted T cells, or PBMCs. Where available, HLA class I and class II types were obtained from metadata supplied by the sample provider rather than from assay-based typing. The samples were drawn from the first 160 participants of the ongoing ImmuneRACE study and from 1,254 subjects provided by 6 global collaborators.

V loses 6 bases at its end and J loses 2 bases; junction bases beyond the gene matches: 6. According to the germline V gene, CDR1 reads MNHEY and CDR2 reads SVGAGI. From its cysteine to its phenylalanine, the CDR3 spans 14 amino acids. Only the CDR3 part of the read is kept: 42 bases, read in frame from the first base. Collaborating institutions collected whole blood in K2EDTA tubes following their own protocols. For TCRbeta analysis, collaborator samples were shipped as frozen whole blood, as isolated PBMCs, or as DNA extracted from either sample type. What the authors observed across the whole study: The quantity of clinical and demographic metadata differed by source and by participant and was supplied without curation.

TCRbeta CDR3 regions were amplified from genomic DNA by means of the immunoSEQ Assay, a bias-controlled multiplex PCR. The original methods were these. Nucleated cell counts per sample were estimated from amplification of reference gene primers within the assay. Sequence reads were collapsed and filtered to measure the absolute abundance of every unique TCRbeta CDR3 rearrangement. For each sample, productive Simpson clonality was calculated by taking the square root of Simpson's diversity index across productive rearrangements. Drawn from immuneACCESS, this table holds only the in-frame rearrangements with V and J called that TCRdb kept. Clones are partly lost; checked studies trace under half to an unresolved V gene and leave the rest unexplained. The DNA gave D and trimming, while V, J and clone size come from that table. Within this sample are roughly 120,000 clones, with 90% of them counted one time only. Clones ranked in the top ten supply roughly 1.9% of the sample.

Sequenced material: peripheral blood. The TCR was taken from a human donor with active COVID-19. The donor label of this sample is uncertain. Rearrangement joined TRBV6-5 to TRBJ2-5, and 7 bases in between align with TRBD1. The CDR3 is CASSSGQPQETQYF. The bases are TGTGCCAGCAGCTCGGGACAGCCTCAAGAGACCCAGTACTTC.